This T cell receptor (beta chain) was observed in a study of beta chain features in type 1 diabetes. This clone appeared a few times. TCRB transcripts that were expressed got sequenced, as all of the isolated RNA had been reverse transcribed. Using immunoSEQ multiplex PCR, the repertoire was profiled, and TCRdb retains in-frame clones only, with some absent. The sample consists of about 360,000 clones, around 12% of them appearing once. This clonotype was sampled from a man aged 18 to 30 in good health. Sequenced material: naive CD4+ T cells from blood.

CDR3 bases: TGTGCCAGCAGCTTGGGGGCAGGGGGGCCCCAAGAGACCCAGTACTTC. Translated, it gives CASSLGAGGPQETQYF. The chain joins TRBV5-4 to TRBJ2-5, with TRBD1 as a possible D gene (7 bases). This CDR3 has 16 amino acids. V shed 0 bases and J shed 1 base, with 13 bases lying between them. Germline V lookup: CDR1 SGHNT, CDR2 YYREEE (reference sequence).